The 20 T cell receptor beta chains presented below share a single source sample, sequenced in a study of cytomegalovirus exposure and HLA in healthy donors. PCR amplification relied on 60 Vbeta primers (plus 13 Jbeta primers). TCRdb keeps only in-frame clones here, not all; method: immunoSEQ multiplex PCR. The specimen's table records tens of thousands of clones. Sequencing used PBMCs. Receptor source: a female donor in good health and CMV-seronegative.

CDR3 region: CASSPIVRGNTEAFF. The CDR3, as DNA: TGTGCCAGCAGCCCGATAGTAAGGGGAAACACTGAAGCTTTCTTT. The chain has TRBV7-2 and TRBJ1-1, with a possible D match to TRBD1 (5 bases). CDR3 length equals 15 residues. Germline V CDR1 and CDR2: SGHTA, FQGNSA. V lost 5 bases and J 2 bases, leaving 15 bases between the germline ends.

The V and J genes are TRBV28 and TRBJ1-5; TRBD1 matches 10 bases. The CDR3 consists of 15 residues. Per the germline V gene, CDR1 is MDHEN and CDR2 is SYDVKM. V lost 3 bases, J lost 2 bases, and 1 base stayed unmatched. The CDR3 region is CASSLTGGGNQPQHF. The DNA for the CDR3 is TGTGCCAGCAGTTTGACAGGGGGCGGCAATCAGCCCCAGCATTTT.

J is TRBJ2-5 and V is TRBV5-1, with 9 bases fitting TRBD2. Germline V gene data show CDR1 as SGHRS and CDR2 as YFSETQ. V lost 5 bases to trimming and J lost 1 base; unmatched junction nucleotides: 3. The CDR3 is 14 residues long. The CDR3 loop is CASRLAGIQETQYF. CDR3 nucleotide sequence: TGCGCCAGCAGACTAGCGGGTATCCAAGAGACCCAGTACTTC.

The gene calls are TRBV4-3 and TRBJ1-1; 10 nucleotides line up with TRBD1. CDR1 and CDR2 (germline): LGHNA, YSLEER. CDR3 size: 17 residues. Losses at the gene ends were 4 bases for V and 0 bases for J; bases not matched to a gene: 8. In DNA, the CDR3 is TGCGCCAGCAGCCCCACCCCGGGACAGGGGATGAACACTGAAGCTTTCTTT. Protein product: CASSPTPGQGMNTEAFF.

J is TRBJ2-2 and V is TRBV13; TRBD1 agrees at 8 bases. The trim removed 5 bases at V and 6 bases at J, leaving 8 bases unmatched. The CDR3 is 15 amino acids. Germline V gene data show CDR1 as PRHDT and CDR2 as FYEKMQ (reference sequence). CDR3 region: CASSADRGKAGELFF. CDR3 in DNA: TGTGCCAGCAGCGCCGACAGGGGCAAGGCCGGGGAGCTGTTTTTT.

The chain is built from TRBV9 and TRBJ2-3; 12 bases line up with TRBD1. Trimming cost V 5 bases and J 4 bases; bases outside gene matches: 5. Germline V gene data show CDR1 as SGDLS and CDR2 as YYNGEE. The CDR3 has 15 amino acids. CDR3 DNA sequence: TGTGCCAGCAGTCAGGGACAGGGGGCCCCAGATACGCAGTATTTT. Translated, it gives CASSQGQGAPDTQYF.

This chain links TRBV18 with TRBJ1-1; maybe TRBD1 (5 bases). V dropped 4 bases and J dropped 0 bases, with 6 bases sitting between them. The CDR3 totals 13 residues. From germline, CDR1 is KGHSH and CDR2 LQKENI. The CDR3 coding sequence is TGTGCCAGCTCACAGGGGATGAACACTGAAGCTTTCTTT. Protein product: CASSQGMNTEAFF. Full variable domain (remainder filled in from reference TRBV18 and TRBJ1-1): NAGVMQNPRHLVRRRGQEARLRCSPMKGHSHVYWYRQLPEEGLKFMVYLQKENIIDESGMPKERFSAEFPKEGPSILRIQQVVRGDSAAYFCASSQGMNTEAFFGQGTRLTVV.

V and J are TRBV7-3 and TRBJ2-3; TRBD2 aligns across 16 bases. CDR3 length equals 15 residues. Germline values: CDR1 SGHTA, CDR2 FQGTGA. Trimming took 3 bases from V and 14 from J; bases not matched to a gene: 8. The DNA of the CDR3 is TGTGCCAGCAGCTTGAGCGGGACTAGCGGGGGGGCCTTGTATTTT. Its translation: CASSLSGTSGGALYF.

The V gene is TRBV5-1, the J gene TRBJ2-3; D ambiguous. The V end was cut by 0 bases, the J end by 5 bases, with 10 bases between. This CDR3 is built from 14 residues. In germline, CDR1 is SGHRS, CDR2 YFSETQ. The chain's CDR3 is CASSLGQVEDTQYF. The DNA of the CDR3 is TGCGCCAGCAGCTTGGGCCAGGTGGAAGATACGCAGTATTTT.

The chain joins TRBV4-1 to TRBJ1-3; unclear D gene. CDR1 and CDR2 (germline): MGHRA, YSYEKL. The CDR3 runs 13 residues. The V gene lost 4 bases and the J gene lost 3 bases, with 7 bases spanning the gap. CDR3 protein: CASSPEHGNTIYF. The CDR3 region has the DNA TGCGCCAGCAGCCCCGAGCATGGAAACACCATATATTTT.

The chain has TRBV4-2 and TRBJ1-4; D is perhaps TRBD1 (5 bases). This CDR3 is built from 17 residues. The V and J ends lost 1 base and 8 bases respectively, with 20 bases between them. Germline CDR1 LGHNA, CDR2 YNFKEQ. Here the CDR3 reads CASSQVSTDPRLEKLFF. For the CDR3, the DNA is TGTGCCAGCAGCCAAGTGTCGACAGACCCGCGGCTCGAAAAACTGTTTTTT.

The chain couples TRBV2 to TRBJ1-1; 8 bases agree with TRBD1. CDR3 length: 13 residues. Germline V gene data show CDR1 as SNHLY and CDR2 as FYNNEI. Trimming cost V 6 bases and J 4 bases; bases outside gene matches: 4. In DNA, the CDR3 is TGTGCCAGCAGACTAGACAGGGGCACTGAAGCTTTCTTT. Its protein product is CASRLDRGTEAFF. Supplemented by reference TRBV2 and TRBJ1-1, the full variable domain reads EPEVTQTPSHQVTQMGQEVILRCVPISNHLYFYWYRQILGQKVEFLVSFYNNEISEKSEIFDDQFSVERPDGSNFTLKIRSTKLEDSAMYFCASRLDRGTEAFFGQGTRLTVV.

The chain has TRBV7-9 and TRBJ1-2; tentatively, D is TRBD1 (5 bases). The V gene lost 1 base and the J gene lost 7 bases, with 16 bases spanning the gap. CDR1 is SEHNR and CDR2 is FQNEAQ in the germline V gene (reference sequence). This CDR3 has 15 residues. CDR3 nucleotides: TGTGCCAGCAGCTTAGACCATAGGGGTAGGGCTGGCTACACCTTC. This codes for CASSLDHRGRAGYTF.

The chain combines TRBV5-1 with TRBJ1-6; 7 bases agree with TRBD1. Germline V gives CDR1 SGHRS, CDR2 YFSETQ. J was trimmed by 5 bases and V by 4 bases; bases with no gene match: 3. The CDR3 contains 14 residues. This CDR3 reads CASSTGQNNSPLHF. Written as DNA, the CDR3 is TGCGCCAGCAGCACGGGACAGAATAATTCACCCCTCCACTTT.

A remark on this clone: The germline gene is not matched at one end of the junction; a read error may be the cause. The J gene is TRBJ2-7, the V gene TRBV9, with 9 positions matching TRBD1. This CDR3 is built from 16 residues. Looked up from germline, CDR1 is SGDLS and CDR2 is YYNGEE. CDR3 region: CASSVAGQGISDEQYF. The CDR3 DNA reads as TGTGCCAGCAGCGTAGCGGGACAGGGAATCTCCGACGAGCAGTACTTC.

The chain links TRBV7-9 to TRBJ1-1; D might be TRBD1 (5 bases). Germline loops: CDR1 SEHNR, CDR2 FQNEAQ (reference sequence). Trimming shortened V by 1 base and J by 2 bases, and 17 bases separated the two germline ends. CDR3 size: 17 residues. CDR3 region: CASSLGVQGARNTEAFF. The CDR3, as DNA: TGTGCCAGCAGCTTAGGGGTACAAGGGGCCCGAAACACTGAAGCTTTCTTT.

This chain uses TRBV19 with TRBJ1-1, with D maybe TRBD1 (6 bases). V was clipped by 4 bases and J by 8 bases, with 23 bases between them. Germline V gene sequence: CDR1 LNHDA, CDR2 SQIVND (reference sequence). The CDR3 runs to 16 residues. CDR3 coding DNA: TGTGCCAGTAGTAGACCAATAGGGACACGTACCGGGGAAGCTTTCTTT. Translation: CASSRPIGTRTGEAFF.

The gene calls are TRBV13 and TRBJ1-1; 10 bases line up with TRBD1. The CDR3 loop spans 12 amino acids. The trim removed 3 bases at V and 13 bases at J, leaving 5 bases unmatched. Germline-derived CDR1 and CDR2 are PRHDT and FYEKMQ (reference sequence). The DNA for the CDR3 is TGTGCCAGCAGCTTCGGGGGGGACAGGGGTTTCTTT. Its translation is CASSFGGDRGFF.

The chain joins TRBV2 to TRBJ1-1; 7 nucleotides match TRBD1. Germline CDR1 is SNHLY and CDR2 is FYNNEI. There are 13 residues in the CDR3. The J segment lost 1 base and the V segment lost 9 bases, leaving 5 bases of the junction unmatched. The CDR3 loop reads CASSTGENTEAFF. CDR3 DNA sequence: TGTGCCAGTTCTACAGGGGAGAACACTGAAGCTTTCTTT.

CDR3 in DNA: TGTGCCAGCAGCGAACCCGGACAGGCGATATATTTT. The encoded protein is CASSEPGQAIYF. The chain has TRBV7-3 and TRBJ1-3, with 7 bases that match TRBD1. CDR1 is SGHTA and CDR2 is FQGTGA in the germline V gene. The J segment lost 13 bases and the V segment lost 5 bases, leaving 8 bases of the junction unmatched. The CDR3 length is 12 residues. The full variable domain, completed using reference TRBV7-3 and TRBJ1-3, is GAGVSQTPSNKVTEKGKYVELRCDPISGHTALYWYRQSLGQGPEFLIYFQGTGAADDSGLPNDRFFAVRPEGSVSTLKIQRTERGDSAVYLCASSEPGQAIYFGEGSWLTVV.